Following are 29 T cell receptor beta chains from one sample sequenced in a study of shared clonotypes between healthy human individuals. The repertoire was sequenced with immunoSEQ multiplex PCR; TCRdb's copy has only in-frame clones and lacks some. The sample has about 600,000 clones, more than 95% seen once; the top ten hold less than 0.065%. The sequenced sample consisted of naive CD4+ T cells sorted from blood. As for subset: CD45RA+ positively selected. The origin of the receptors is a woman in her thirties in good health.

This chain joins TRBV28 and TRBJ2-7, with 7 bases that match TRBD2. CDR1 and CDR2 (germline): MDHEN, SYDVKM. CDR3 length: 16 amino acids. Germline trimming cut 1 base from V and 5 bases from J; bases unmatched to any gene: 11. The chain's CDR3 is CASSLSVLARADEQYF. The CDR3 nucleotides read TGTGCCAGCAGTTTATCTGTACTAGCGAGAGCCGACGAGCAGTACTTC. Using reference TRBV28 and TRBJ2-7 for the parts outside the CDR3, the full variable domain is DVKVTQSSRYLVKRTGEKVFLECVQDMDHENMFWYRQDPGLGLRLIYFSYDVKMKEKGDIPEGYSVSREKKERFSLILESASTNQTSMYLCASSLSVLARADEQYFGPGTRLTVT.

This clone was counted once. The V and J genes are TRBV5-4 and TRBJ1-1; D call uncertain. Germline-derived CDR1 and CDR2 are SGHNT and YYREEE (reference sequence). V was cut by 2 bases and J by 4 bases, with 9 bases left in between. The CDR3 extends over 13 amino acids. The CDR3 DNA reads TGTGCCAGCAGCTTCACCCAGCGCACTGAAGCTTTCTTT. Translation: CASSFTQRTEAFF. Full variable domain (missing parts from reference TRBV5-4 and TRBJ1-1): ETGVTQSPTHLIKTRGQQVTLRCSSQSGHNTVSWYQQALGQGPQFIFQYYREEENGRGNFPPRFSGLQFPNYSSELNVNALELDDSALYLCASSFTQRTEAFFGQGTRLTVV.

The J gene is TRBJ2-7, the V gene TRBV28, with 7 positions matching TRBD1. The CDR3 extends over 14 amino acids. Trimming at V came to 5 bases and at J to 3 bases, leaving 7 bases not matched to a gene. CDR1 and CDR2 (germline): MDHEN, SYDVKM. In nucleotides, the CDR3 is TGTGCCAGCAGTGAGACAGGGACCAGCTACGAGCAGTACTTC. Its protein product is CASSETGTSYEQYF.

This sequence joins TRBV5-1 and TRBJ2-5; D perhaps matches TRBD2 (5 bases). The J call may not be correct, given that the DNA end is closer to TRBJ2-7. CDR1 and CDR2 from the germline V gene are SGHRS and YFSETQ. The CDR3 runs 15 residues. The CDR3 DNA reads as TGCGCCAGCAGCTTGAAGTTGGGGTCCGGGAACGAGCAGTACTTC. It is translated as CASSLKLGSGNEQYF.

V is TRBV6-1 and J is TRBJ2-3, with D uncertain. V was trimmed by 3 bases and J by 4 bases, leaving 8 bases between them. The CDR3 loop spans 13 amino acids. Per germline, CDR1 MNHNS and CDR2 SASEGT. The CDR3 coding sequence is TGTGCCAGCAGTGAGAGGCTGCCAGATACGCAGTATTTT. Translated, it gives CASSERLPDTQYF.

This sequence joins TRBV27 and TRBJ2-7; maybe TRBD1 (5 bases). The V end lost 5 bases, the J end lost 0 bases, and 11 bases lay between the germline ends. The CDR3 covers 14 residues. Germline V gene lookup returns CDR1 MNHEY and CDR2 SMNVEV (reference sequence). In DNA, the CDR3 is TGTGCCAGCAGTCCGACAGAAATCTCCTACGAGCAGTACTTC. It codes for CASSPTEISYEQYF.

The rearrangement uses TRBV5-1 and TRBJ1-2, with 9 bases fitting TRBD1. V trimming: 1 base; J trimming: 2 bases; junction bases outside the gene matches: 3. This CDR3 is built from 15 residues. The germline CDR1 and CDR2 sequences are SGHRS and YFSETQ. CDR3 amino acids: CASSLSGQGNYGYTF. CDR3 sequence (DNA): TGCGCCAGCAGCTTGTCGGGACAGGGAAACTATGGCTACACCTTC.

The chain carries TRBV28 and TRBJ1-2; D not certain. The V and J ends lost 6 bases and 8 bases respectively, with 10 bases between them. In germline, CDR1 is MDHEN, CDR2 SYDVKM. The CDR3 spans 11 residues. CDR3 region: CASSLTSGYTF. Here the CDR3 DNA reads TGTGCCAGCAGCCTAACCAGCGGCTACACCTTC.

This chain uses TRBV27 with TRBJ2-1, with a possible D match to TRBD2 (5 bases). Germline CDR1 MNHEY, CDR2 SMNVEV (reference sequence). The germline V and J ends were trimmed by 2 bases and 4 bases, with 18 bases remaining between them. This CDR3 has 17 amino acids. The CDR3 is CASSLRRGSGRYNEQFF. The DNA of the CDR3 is TGTGCCAGCAGTTTAAGGAGAGGGAGTGGGAGATACAATGAGCAGTTCTTC.

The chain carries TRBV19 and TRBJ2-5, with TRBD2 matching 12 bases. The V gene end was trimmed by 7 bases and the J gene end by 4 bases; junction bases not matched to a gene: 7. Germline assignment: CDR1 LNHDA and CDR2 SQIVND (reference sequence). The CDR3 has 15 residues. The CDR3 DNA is TGTGCCAGTACTCGACTAGCGGGAGCAAGAGAGACCCAGTACTTC. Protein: CASTRLAGARETQYF. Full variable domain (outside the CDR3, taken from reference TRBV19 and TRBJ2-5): DGGITQSPKYLFRKEGQNVTLSCEQNLNHDAMYWYRQDPGQGLRLIYYSQIVNDFQKGDIAEGYSVSREKKESFPLTVTSAQKNPTAFYLCASTRLAGARETQYFGPGTRLLVL.

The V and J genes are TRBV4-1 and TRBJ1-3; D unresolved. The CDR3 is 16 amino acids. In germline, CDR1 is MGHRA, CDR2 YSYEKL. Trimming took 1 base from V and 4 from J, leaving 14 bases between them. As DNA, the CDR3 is TGCGCCAGCAGCCAAGCTCGAAGGGCAGTAGGAAACACCATATATTTT. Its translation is CASSQARRAVGNTIYF.

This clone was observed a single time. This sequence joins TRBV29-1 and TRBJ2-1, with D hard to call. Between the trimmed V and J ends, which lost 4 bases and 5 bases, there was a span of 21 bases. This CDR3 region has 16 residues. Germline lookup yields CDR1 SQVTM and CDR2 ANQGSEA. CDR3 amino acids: CSVGGKGTQGHNEQFF. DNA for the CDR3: TGCAGCGTTGGGGGAAAGGGAACTCAAGGACACAATGAGCAGTTCTTC.

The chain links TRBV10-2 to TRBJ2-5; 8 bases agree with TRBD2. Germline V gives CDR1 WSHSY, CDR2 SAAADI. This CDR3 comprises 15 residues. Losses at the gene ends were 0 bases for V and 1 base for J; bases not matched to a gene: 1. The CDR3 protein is CASSESTSGQETQYF. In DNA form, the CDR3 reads TGCGCCAGCAGTGAGTCCACTAGCGGCCAAGAGACCCAGTACTTC.

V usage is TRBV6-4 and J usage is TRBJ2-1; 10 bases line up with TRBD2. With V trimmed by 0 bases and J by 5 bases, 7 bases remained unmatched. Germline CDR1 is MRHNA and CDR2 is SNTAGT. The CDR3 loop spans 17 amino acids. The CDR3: CASSDSMSTSGNNEQFF. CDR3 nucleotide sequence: TGTGCCAGCAGTGACTCGATGTCTACTAGCGGGAACAATGAGCAGTTCTTC.

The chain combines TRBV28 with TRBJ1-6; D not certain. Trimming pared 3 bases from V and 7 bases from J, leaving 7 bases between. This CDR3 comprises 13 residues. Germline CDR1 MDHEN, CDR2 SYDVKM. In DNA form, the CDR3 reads TGTGCCAGCAGTTTCGACGGGAATTCACCCCTCCACTTT. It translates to CASSFDGNSPLHF.

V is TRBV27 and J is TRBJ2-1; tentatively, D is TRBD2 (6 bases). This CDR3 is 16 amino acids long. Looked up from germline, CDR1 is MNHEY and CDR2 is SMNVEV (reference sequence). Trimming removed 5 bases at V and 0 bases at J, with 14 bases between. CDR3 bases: TGTGCCAGCAGTCCCCAGCGGGCCGGCTCCTACAATGAGCAGTTCTTC. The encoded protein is CASSPQRAGSYNEQFF.

CDR3 coding DNA: TGTGCCAGCAGTTACGAAGGGCTGGGAGGTGAAGCTTTCTTT. Translating it yields CASSYEGLGGEAFF. The chain employs TRBV6-6 and TRBJ1-1; D unclear. Germline V gives CDR1 MNHNY, CDR2 SVGAGI (reference sequence). V was clipped by 2 bases and J by 7 bases, with 14 bases between them. The CDR3 has 14 residues.

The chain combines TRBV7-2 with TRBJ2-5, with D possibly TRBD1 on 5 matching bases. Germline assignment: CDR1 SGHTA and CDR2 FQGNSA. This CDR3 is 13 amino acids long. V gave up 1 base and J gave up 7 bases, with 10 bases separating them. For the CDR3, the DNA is TGTGCCAGCAGCTTAGAGGGGTTGGGGACCCAGTACTTC. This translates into CASSLEGLGTQYF.

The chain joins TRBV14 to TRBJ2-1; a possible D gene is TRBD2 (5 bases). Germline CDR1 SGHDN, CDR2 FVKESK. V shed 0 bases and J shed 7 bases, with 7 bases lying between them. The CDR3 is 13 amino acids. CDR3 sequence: CASSQDRGNEQFF. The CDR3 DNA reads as TGTGCCAGCAGCCAAGACCGGGGTAATGAGCAGTTCTTC. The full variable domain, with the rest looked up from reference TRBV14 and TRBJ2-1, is EAGVTQFPSHSVIEKGQTVTLRCDPISGHDNLYWYRRVMGKEIKFLLHFVKESKQDESGMPNNRFLAERTGGTYSTLKVQPAELEDSGVYFCASSQDRGNEQFFGPGTRLTVL.

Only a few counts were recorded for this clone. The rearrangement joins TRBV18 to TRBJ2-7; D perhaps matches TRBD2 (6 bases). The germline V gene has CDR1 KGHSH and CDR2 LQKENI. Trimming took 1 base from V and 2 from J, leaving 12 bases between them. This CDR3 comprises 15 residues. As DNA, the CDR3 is TGTGCCAGCTCACCACGGCGGGAACTACCCTACGAGCAGTACTTC. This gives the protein CASSPRRELPYEQYF.

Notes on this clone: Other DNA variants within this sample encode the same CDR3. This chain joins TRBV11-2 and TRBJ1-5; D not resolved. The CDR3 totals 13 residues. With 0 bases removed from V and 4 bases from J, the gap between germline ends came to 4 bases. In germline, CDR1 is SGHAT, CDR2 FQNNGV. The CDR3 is CASSLDRNQPQHF. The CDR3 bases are TGTGCCAGCAGCTTAGACAGGAATCAGCCCCAGCATTTT.

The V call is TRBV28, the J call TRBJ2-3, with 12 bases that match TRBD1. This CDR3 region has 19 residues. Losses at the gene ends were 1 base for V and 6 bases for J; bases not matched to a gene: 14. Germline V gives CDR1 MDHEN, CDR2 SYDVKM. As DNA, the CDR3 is TGTGCCAGCAGTTTATCCTCATCCGGGACAGGGGGCGTAATGGATACGCAGTATTTT. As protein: CASSLSSSGTGGVMDTQYF.

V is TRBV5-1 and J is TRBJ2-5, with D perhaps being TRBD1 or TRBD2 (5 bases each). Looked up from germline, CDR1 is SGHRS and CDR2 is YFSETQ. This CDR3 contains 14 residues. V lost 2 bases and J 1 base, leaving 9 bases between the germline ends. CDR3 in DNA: TGCGCCAGCAGCTTTTGGGGGACCCAAGAGACCCAGTACTTC. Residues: CASSFWGTQETQYF.

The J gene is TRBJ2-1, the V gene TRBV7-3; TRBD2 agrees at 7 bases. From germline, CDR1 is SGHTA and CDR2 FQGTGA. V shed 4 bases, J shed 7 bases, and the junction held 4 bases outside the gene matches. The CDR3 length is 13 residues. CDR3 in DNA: TGTGCCAGCAGCTCGACTAGCCTAAATGAGCAGTTCTTC. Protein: CASSSTSLNEQFF. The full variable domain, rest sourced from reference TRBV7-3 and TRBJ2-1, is GAGVSQTPSNKVTEKGKYVELRCDPISGHTALYWYRQSLGQGPEFLIYFQGTGAADDSGLPNDRFFAVRPEGSVSTLKIQRTERGDSAVYLCASSSTSLNEQFFGPGTRLTVL.

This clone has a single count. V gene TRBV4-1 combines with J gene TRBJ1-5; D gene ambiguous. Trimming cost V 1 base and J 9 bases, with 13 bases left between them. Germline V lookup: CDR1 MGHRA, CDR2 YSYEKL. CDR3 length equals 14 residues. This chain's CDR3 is CASSQVAPQGPQHF. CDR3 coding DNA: TGCGCCAGCAGCCAAGTTGCGCCGCAAGGGCCCCAGCATTTT.

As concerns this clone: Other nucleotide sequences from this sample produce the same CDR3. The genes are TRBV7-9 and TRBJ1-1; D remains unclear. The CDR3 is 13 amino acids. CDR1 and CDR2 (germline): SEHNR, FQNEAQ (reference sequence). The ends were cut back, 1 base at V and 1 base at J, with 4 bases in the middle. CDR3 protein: CASSLGENTEAFF. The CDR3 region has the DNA TGTGCCAGCAGCTTAGGTGAGAACACTGAAGCTTTCTTT.

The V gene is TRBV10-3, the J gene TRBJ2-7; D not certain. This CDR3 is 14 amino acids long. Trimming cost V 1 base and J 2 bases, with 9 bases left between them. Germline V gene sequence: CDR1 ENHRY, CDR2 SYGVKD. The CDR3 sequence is CAISELGTTYEQYF. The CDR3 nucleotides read TGTGCCATCAGTGAGTTGGGCACCACCTACGAGCAGTACTTC.

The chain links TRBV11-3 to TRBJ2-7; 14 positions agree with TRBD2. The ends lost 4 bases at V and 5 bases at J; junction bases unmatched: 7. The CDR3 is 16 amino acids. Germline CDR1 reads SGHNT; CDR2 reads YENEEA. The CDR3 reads CASSSGLAGGVNEQYF. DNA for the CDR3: TGTGCCAGCAGCTCAGGACTAGCGGGAGGAGTCAACGAGCAGTACTTC.

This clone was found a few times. The CDR3 reads CASSIAIEQFF. For the CDR3, the DNA is TGTGCCAGTAGTATTGCCATCGAGCAGTTCTTC. The chain uses TRBV19 and TRBJ2-1; D gene ambiguous. V was shortened by 3 bases and J by 10 bases, with 7 bases between the two germline ends. CDR1 is LNHDA and CDR2 is SQIVND in the germline V gene (reference sequence). This CDR3 is built from 11 residues.